The TCR beta chain under discussion was sequenced for a study of monozygotic twins with inflammatory bowel disease. TCRdb reworked the 5' RACE reads into one entry per CDR3 protein, no DNA. This sample's table has approximately 160,000 distinct CDR3 sequences. The CDR3 is 12 amino acids. The TCR originated in a human donor with ulcerative colitis or Crohn's disease, or a healthy co-twin of an affected twin (not recorded which). This rearrangement joins TRBV12-3 or TRBV12-4 to TRBJ1-1; TCRdb gives TRBD1 as the D gene, but with no DNA this cannot be confirmed. Specimen: blood. The CDR3 protein is CASSFDPGETFF.